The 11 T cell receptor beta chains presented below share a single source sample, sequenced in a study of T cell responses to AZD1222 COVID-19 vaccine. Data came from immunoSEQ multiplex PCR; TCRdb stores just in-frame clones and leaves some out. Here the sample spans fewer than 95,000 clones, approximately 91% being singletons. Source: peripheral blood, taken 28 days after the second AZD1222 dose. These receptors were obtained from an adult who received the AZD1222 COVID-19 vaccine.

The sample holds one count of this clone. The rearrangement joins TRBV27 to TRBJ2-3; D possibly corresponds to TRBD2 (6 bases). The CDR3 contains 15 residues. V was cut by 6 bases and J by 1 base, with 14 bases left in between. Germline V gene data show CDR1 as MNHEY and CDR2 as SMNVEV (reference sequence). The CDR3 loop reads CASSLTWGGTDTQYF. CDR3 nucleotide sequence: TGTGCCAGCAGCCTAACCTGGGGGGGCACAGATACGCAGTATTTT.

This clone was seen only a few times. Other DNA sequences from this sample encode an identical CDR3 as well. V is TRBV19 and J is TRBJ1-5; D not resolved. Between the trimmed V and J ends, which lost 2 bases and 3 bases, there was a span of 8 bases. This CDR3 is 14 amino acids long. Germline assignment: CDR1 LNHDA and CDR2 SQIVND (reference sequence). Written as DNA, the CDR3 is TGTGCCAGTAGTATAACGGGGTCCAATCAGCCCCAGCATTTT. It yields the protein CASSITGSNQPQHF. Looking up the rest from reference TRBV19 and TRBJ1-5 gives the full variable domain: DGGITQSPKYLFRKEGQNVTLSCEQNLNHDAMYWYRQDPGQGLRLIYYSQIVNDFQKGDIAEGYSVSREKKESFPLTVTSAQKNPTAFYLCASSITGSNQPQHFGDGTRLSIL.

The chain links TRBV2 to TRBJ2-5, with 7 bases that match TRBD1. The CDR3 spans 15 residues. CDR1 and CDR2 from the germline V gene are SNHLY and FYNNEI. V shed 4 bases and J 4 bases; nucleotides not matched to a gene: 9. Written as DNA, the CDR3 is TGTGCCAGCAGTGGGACAGGAGCTTTAGGAGAGACCCAGTACTTC. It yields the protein CASSGTGALGETQYF.

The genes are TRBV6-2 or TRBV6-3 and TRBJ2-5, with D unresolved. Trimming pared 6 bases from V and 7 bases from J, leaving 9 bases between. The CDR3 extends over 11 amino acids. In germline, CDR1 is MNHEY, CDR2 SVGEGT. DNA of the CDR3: TGTGCCAGCAGCTCCTGGGGGACCCAGTACTTC. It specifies CASSSWGTQYF.

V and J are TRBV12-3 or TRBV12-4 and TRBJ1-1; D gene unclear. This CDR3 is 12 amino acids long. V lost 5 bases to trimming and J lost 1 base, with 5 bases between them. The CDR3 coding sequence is TGTGCCAGCAGTGGCTGGAACACTGAAGCTTTCTTT. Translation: CASSGWNTEAFF.

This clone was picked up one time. As DNA, the CDR3 is TGTGCCAGCAGTCGGATCCTCAATCAGCCCCAGCATTTT. This sequence encodes CASSRILNQPQHF. The chain is built from TRBV2 and TRBJ1-5; D gene unclear. V was pared by 5 bases and J by 3 bases, with 8 bases between. CDR1 and CDR2 from the germline V gene are SNHLY and FYNNEI. CDR3 length: 13 residues. The full variable domain, completed using reference TRBV2 and TRBJ1-5, is EPEVTQTPSHQVTQMGQEVILRCVPISNHLYFYWYRQILGQKVEFLVSFYNNEISEKSEIFDDQFSVERPDGSNFTLKIRSTKLEDSAMYFCASSRILNQPQHFGDGTRLSIL.

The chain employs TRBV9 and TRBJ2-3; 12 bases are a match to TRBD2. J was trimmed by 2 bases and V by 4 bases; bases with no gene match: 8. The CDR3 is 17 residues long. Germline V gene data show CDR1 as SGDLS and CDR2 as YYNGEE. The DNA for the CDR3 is TGTGCCAGCAGCACACGACTAGCGGGGGCCGACACAGATACGCAGTATTTT. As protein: CASSTRLAGADTDTQYF.

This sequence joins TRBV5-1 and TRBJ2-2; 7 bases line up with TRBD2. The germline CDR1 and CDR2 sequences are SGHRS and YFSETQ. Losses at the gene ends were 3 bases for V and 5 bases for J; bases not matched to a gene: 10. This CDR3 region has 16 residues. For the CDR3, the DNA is TGCGCCAGCAGCTCCATGCGGGGGACCACTACCGGGGAGCTGTTTTTT. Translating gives CASSSMRGTTTGELFF.

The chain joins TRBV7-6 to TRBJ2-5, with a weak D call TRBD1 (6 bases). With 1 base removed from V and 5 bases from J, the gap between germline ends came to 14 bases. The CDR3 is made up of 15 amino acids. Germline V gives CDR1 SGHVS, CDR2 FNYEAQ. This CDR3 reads CASSLDVGGPETQYF. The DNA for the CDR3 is TGTGCCAGCAGCTTAGACGTTGGGGGCCCGGAGACCCAGTACTTC.

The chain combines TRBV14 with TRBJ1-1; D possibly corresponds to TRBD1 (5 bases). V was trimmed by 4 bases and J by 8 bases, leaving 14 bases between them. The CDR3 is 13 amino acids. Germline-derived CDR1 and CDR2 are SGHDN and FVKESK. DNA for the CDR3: TGTGCCAGCAGCCTTCTTCTGCAGGGCGAAGCTTTCTTT. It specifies CASSLLLQGEAFF. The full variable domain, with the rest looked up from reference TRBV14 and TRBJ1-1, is EAGVTQFPSHSVIEKGQTVTLRCDPISGHDNLYWYRRVMGKEIKFLLHFVKESKQDESGMPNNRFLAERTGGTYSTLKVQPAELEDSGVYFCASSLLLQGEAFFGQGTRLTVV.

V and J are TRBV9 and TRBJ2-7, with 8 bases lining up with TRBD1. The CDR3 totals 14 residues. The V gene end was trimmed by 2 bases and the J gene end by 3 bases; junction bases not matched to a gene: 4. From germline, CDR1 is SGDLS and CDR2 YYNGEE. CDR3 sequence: CASSVGTGFYEQYF. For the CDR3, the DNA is TGTGCCAGCAGCGTGGGGACAGGATTCTACGAGCAGTACTTC.